This T cell receptor beta chain stems from a study of blood T cells in healthy people across ages. Study-wide findings and caveats: Correlation between TCR beta diversity and naive T cell percentage was strong.

The germline V gene has CDR1 DFQATT and CDR2 SNEGSKA (reference sequence). There are 14 residues in the CDR3. V gave up 6 bases and J gave up 12 bases; unmatched junction bases: 17. Next came a second PCR, run for 7 to 11 cycles, which used a sample-barcoded 5' primer along with a J-beta primer mix. Unique molecular identifiers of 12 random nucleotides labeled each cDNA. Researchers report that each sample yielded at least 3 million CDR3-containing paired-end reads. TCRdb processed the 5' RACE reads anew with MiXCR; each CDR3 protein has one entry. The sample holds some 710,000 distinct CDR3 sequences, around a fifth seen once. With regard to this clonotype: What it binds is not known.

The source of this sequence is a man aged 70 or older in good health. The chain recombines TRBV20-1 with TRBJ2-1, with 7 bases identical to TRBD2. The sample comprised blood. CDR3 in DNA: TGCAGTGCCAAAGGAGTACTAGCGAGTGAGGGGCAGTTCTTC. It yields the protein CSAKGVLASEGQFF.